Below, 24 T cell receptor beta chains from the same sample are listed, as sequenced in a study of blood T cell repertoires in COVID-19. This table comes from immunoSEQ multiplex PCR, and its TCRdb copy is limited to in-frame clones, with some not included. The sample records about 55,000 clones, around 89% being singletons. The sequencing sample was made of peripheral blood. The source of these receptors is a man between 60 and 70 years old with acute or convalescent COVID-19.

This chain connects TRBV27 to TRBJ2-3; 10 bases are a match to TRBD2. J was trimmed by 4 bases and V by 1 base; bases with no gene match: 5. CDR3 length: 16 residues. Germline CDR1 and CDR2: MNHEY and SMNVEV (reference sequence). The CDR3 loop is CASSLLASGSADTQYF. CDR3 nucleotides: TGTGCCAGCAGTTTATTGGCTAGCGGGAGTGCAGATACGCAGTATTTT.

V and J are TRBV9 and TRBJ2-2, with D perhaps TRBD2 (7 bases). Trimming cost V 3 bases and J 7 bases, with 22 bases left between them. This CDR3 has 17 residues. Germline loops: CDR1 SGDLS, CDR2 YYNGEE. The chain's CDR3 is CASSAGGGRGRSGELFF. The CDR3, as DNA: TGTGCCAGCAGCGCGGGGGGCGGGAGAGGGAGGAGCGGGGAGCTGTTTTTT.

The chain carries TRBV28 and TRBJ2-7; D is perhaps TRBD1 (5 bases). CDR1 is MDHEN and CDR2 is SYDVKM in the germline V gene. CDR3 length: 15 residues. Trimming pared 1 base from V and 6 bases from J, leaving 16 bases between. The CDR3 DNA is TGTGCCAGCAGTTTATCCGGCGTAGGGGTACGCGAGCAGTACTTC. This encodes CASSLSGVGVREQYF.

The CDR3 sequence is CASSLALADTQYF. The CDR3 region has the DNA TGTGCCAGCAGTCTGGCCCTCGCAGATACGCAGTATTTT. V gene TRBV6-2 or TRBV6-3 combines with J gene TRBJ2-3; D gene unclear. The germline V gene encodes CDR1 MNHEY and CDR2 SVGEGT. The CDR3 contains 13 residues. Trimming left V 5 bases short and J 4 bases short, with 10 bases between.

This clone has a single count. The chain has TRBV19 and TRBJ1-5, with 7 bases lining up with TRBD1. The germline CDR1 and CDR2 sequences are LNHDA and SQIVND (reference sequence). V gave up 6 bases and J gave up 4 bases; unmatched junction bases: 3. This CDR3 comprises 13 residues. CDR3 sequence reads: CASRTGWNQPQHF. The DNA of the CDR3 is TGTGCCAGTAGGACAGGGTGGAATCAGCCCCAGCATTTT.

The rearrangement links TRBV28 to TRBJ1-3; TRBD1 agrees at 7 bases. CDR1 is MDHEN and CDR2 is SYDVKM in the germline V gene. The CDR3 runs to 14 residues. Trimming removed 7 bases from V and 4 bases from J; junction bases left unmatched: 7. This chain's CDR3 is CASTRNRGGNTIYF. CDR3 DNA: TGTGCCAGCACCCGAAACAGGGGCGGAAACACCATATATTTT.

The chain links TRBV28 to TRBJ1-4, with TRBD1 matching over 8 bases. V was pared by 10 bases and J by 8 bases, with 33 bases of the junction left unmatched. Germline lookup yields CDR1 MDHEN and CDR2 SYDVKM. This CDR3 has 21 amino acids. For the CDR3, the DNA is TGTGCCACGCCTGTCCGCGCGCCTGGACAGGGCGTTAGAGTAAAAGAGGAAAAACTGTTTTTT. Protein: CATPVRAPGQGVRVKEEKLFF. The variable domain in full, completed from reference TRBV28 and TRBJ1-4, reads DVKVTQSSRYLVKRTGEKVFLECVQDMDHENMFWYRQDPGLGLRLIYFSYDVKMKEKGDIPEGYSVSREKKERFSLILESASTNQTSMYLCATPVRAPGQGVRVKEEKLFFGSGTQLSVL.

The chain recombines TRBV5-1 with TRBJ1-4, with 7 bases lining up with TRBD1. Germline loops: CDR1 SGHRS, CDR2 YFSETQ. The CDR3 has 19 residues. V gave up 4 bases and J gave up 3 bases; unmatched junction bases: 18. CDR3 nucleotides: TGCGCCAGCAGCGAGCTGCCGACAGGGATTCTTGGGGCTAATGAAAAACTGTTTTTT. This codes for CASSELPTGILGANEKLFF.

On this clone: Being one base from a much bigger clone, this may be a read error. This rearrangement joins TRBV5-4 to TRBJ2-7, with D possibly being TRBD2 (5 bases). The CDR3 is made up of 15 amino acids. V was shortened by 0 bases and J by 0 bases, with 10 bases between the two germline ends. Germline CDR1 SGHNT, CDR2 YYREEE (reference sequence). CDR3 loop: CASSLGQGSSYEQYF. The CDR3 DNA reads as TGTGCCAGCAGCTTGGGGCAAGGGAGCTCCTACGAGCAGTACTTC.

The rearrangement links TRBV7-3 to TRBJ2-1, with TRBD2 matching over 16 bases. The V gene end was trimmed by 4 bases and the J gene end by 6 bases; junction bases not matched to a gene: 6. This CDR3 region has 17 residues. CDR1 and CDR2 from the germline V gene are SGHTA and FQGTGA. This CDR3 is CASSSPGTSGRGNEQFF. DNA for the CDR3: TGTGCCAGCAGCTCCCCCGGGACTAGCGGGAGGGGCAATGAGCAGTTCTTC.

The rearrangement uses TRBV4-3 and TRBJ1-1; D is uncertain. The CDR3 runs to 15 residues. The V and J ends lost 1 base and 6 bases respectively, with 15 bases between them. Germline loops: CDR1 LGHNA, CDR2 YSLEER. CDR3 DNA: TGCGCCAGCAGCCAAGCCCTGGCGGAGGGAGCTGAAGCTTTCTTT. This encodes CASSQALAEGAEAFF.

The V call is TRBV7-9, the J call TRBJ2-3, with TRBD1 identical over 7 bases. The CDR3 runs 15 residues. Looked up from germline, CDR1 is SEHNR and CDR2 is FQNEAQ (reference sequence). Trimming cost V 5 bases and J 5 bases; bases outside gene matches: 10. The CDR3 DNA is TGTGCCAGCAGCCCCTATCTAGGGGGCAAAGATACGCAGTATTTT. Its translation: CASSPYLGGKDTQYF.

The rearrangement joins TRBV10-3 to TRBJ1-2; no reliable D call. V lost 10 bases to trimming and J lost 8 bases, with 14 bases between them. Germline loops: CDR1 ENHRY, CDR2 SYGVKD. This CDR3 has 11 residues. The CDR3 DNA sequence: TGTGCCACCCTCCCTCCCTCCGGCTACACCTTC. Its protein is CATLPPSGYTF.

J is TRBJ1-4 and V is TRBV30, with D possibly TRBD1 on 5 matching bases. The CDR3 runs to 13 residues. Germline V CDR1 and CDR2: GTSNPN, SVGIG (reference sequence). Between the trimmed V and J ends, which lost 1 base and 10 bases, there was a span of 13 bases. In DNA form, the CDR3 reads TGTGCCTGGAGTGAGAACATTCAGGGAAAACTGTTTTTT. It translates to CAWSENIQGKLFF.

The V and J genes are TRBV7-2 and TRBJ1-1, with TRBD1 matching 9 bases. The CDR3 contains 14 residues. The junction had 11 bases not matched to a gene; V was cut back by 5 bases and J by 10 bases. The germline V gene has CDR1 SGHTA and CDR2 FQGNSA. The CDR3 here is CASSPRGQGSVAFF. DNA for the CDR3: TGTGCCAGCAGCCCTAGGGGACAGGGAAGCGTAGCTTTCTTT.

The V gene is TRBV6-5, the J gene TRBJ2-3, with 9 bases that match TRBD1. CDR1 and CDR2 (germline): MNHEY, SVGAGI. This CDR3 is 15 amino acids long. V gave up 5 bases and J gave up 3 bases; unmatched junction bases: 6. The CDR3 is CASSPGDRDTDTQYF. CDR3 nucleotides: TGTGCCAGCAGTCCAGGGGACAGGGATACAGATACGCAGTATTTT.

This rearrangement joins TRBV29-1 to TRBJ1-1; a weak D match, TRBD1 (5 bases). Germline CDR1 SQVTM, CDR2 ANQGSEA. CDR3 size: 12 residues. Trimming took off 4 bases at V and 6 bases at J, with 12 bases between the two ends. Here the CDR3 reads CSVVEGRAEAFF. CDR3 coding DNA: TGCAGCGTTGTGGAGGGGCGCGCTGAAGCTTTCTTT. The full variable domain, rest sourced from reference TRBV29-1 and TRBJ1-1, is SAVISQKPSRDICQRGTSLTIQCQVDSQVTMMFWYRQQPGQSLTLIATANQGSEATYESGFVIDKFPISRPNLTFSTLTVSNMSPEDSSIYLCSVVEGRAEAFFGQGTRLTVV.

The chain couples TRBV12-3 or TRBV12-4 to TRBJ2-7; tentative D call: TRBD2 (6 bases). Trimming pared 3 bases from V and 4 bases from J, leaving 7 bases between. CDR3 size: 12 residues. CDR3 coding DNA: TGTGCCAGCAGTTTGGCGGGATACGAGCAGTACTTC. Encoded protein: CASSLAGYEQYF.

The chain couples TRBV19 to TRBJ1-2; D perhaps matches TRBD1 (5 bases). CDR1 is LNHDA and CDR2 is SQIVND in the germline V gene (reference sequence). V lost 5 bases to trimming and J lost 8 bases, with 21 bases between them. This CDR3 region has 15 residues. The CDR3 bases are TGTGCCAGTAGTCCCTTCCCGGGCAGGGCTGGCGGCTACACCTTC. It is translated as CASSPFPGRAGGYTF.

CDR3 bases: TGTGCCAGCAGCTCCAGGGGGCTTTACGAGCAGTACTTC. This gives the protein CASSSRGLYEQYF. This chain links TRBV11-2 with TRBJ2-7; 8 positions match TRBD1. Germline V lookup: CDR1 SGHAT, CDR2 FQNNGV. The CDR3 contains 13 residues. Unmatched junction bases numbered 3, after V lost 4 bases and J lost 4 bases.

The chain joins TRBV30 to TRBJ1-1; the D is unclear. V shed 1 base and J shed 3 bases, with 12 bases lying between them. The germline gives CDR1 GTSNPN, CDR2 SVGIG (reference sequence). This CDR3 contains 14 residues. CDR3 loop: CAWSAYRRDTEAFF. CDR3 DNA sequence: TGTGCCTGGAGTGCATATCGACGGGACACTGAAGCTTTCTTT.

V and J are TRBV7-2 and TRBJ1-1, with 12 positions matching TRBD1. V dropped 2 bases and J dropped 6; count of bases not matched to a gene: 7. Germline V gives CDR1 SGHTA, CDR2 FQGNSA. The CDR3 contains 16 residues. The CDR3 loop reads CASSLMGDRGLSEAFF. CDR3 nucleotides: TGTGCCAGCAGCTTAATGGGGGACAGGGGGCTATCTGAAGCTTTCTTT.

V gene TRBV27 combines with J gene TRBJ2-1; maybe TRBD1 (5 bases). Trimming took 3 bases from V and 6 from J, leaving 9 bases between them. The CDR3 has 13 amino acids. Germline assignment: CDR1 MNHEY and CDR2 SMNVEV (reference sequence). The CDR3 DNA follows: TGTGCCAGCAGTTTTGGACACCTCAATGAGCAGTTCTTC. It encodes CASSFGHLNEQFF.

The chain combines TRBV25-1 with TRBJ2-7, with TRBD2 matching over 9 bases. V shed 1 base and J 5 bases; nucleotides not matched to a gene: 3. The CDR3 totals 14 residues. CDR1 MGHDK and CDR2 SYGVNS come from the germline V gene. CDR3 sequence: CASSEFSSGDEQYF. The CDR3 nucleotides read TGTGCCAGCAGTGAATTCTCTAGCGGGGACGAGCAGTACTTC.